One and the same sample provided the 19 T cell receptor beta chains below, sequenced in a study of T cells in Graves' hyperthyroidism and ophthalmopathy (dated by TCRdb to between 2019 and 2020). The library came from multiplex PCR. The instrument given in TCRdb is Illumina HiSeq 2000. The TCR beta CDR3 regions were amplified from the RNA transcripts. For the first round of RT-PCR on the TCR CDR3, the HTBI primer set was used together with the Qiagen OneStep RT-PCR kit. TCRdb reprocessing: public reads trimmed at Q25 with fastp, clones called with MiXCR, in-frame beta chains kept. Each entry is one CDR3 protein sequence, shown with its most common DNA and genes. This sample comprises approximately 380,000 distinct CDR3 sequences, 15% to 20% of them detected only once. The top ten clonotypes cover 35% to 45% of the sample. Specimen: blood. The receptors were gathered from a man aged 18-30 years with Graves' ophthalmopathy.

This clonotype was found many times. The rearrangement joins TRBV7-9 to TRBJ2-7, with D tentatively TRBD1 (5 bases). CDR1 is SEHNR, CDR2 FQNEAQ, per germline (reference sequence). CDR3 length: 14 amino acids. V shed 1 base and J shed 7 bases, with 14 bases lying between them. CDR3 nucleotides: TGTGCCAGCAGCTTAGGGACACATATCGAGGAGCAGTACTTC. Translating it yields CASSLGTHIEEQYF.

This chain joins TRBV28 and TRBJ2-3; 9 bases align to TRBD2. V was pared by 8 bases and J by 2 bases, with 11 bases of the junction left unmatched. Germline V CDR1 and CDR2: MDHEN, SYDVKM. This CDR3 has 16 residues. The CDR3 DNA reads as TGTGCCAGCCACGGGGCCCCTAGCGGGACCACAGATACGCAGTATTTT. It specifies CASHGAPSGTTDTQYF.

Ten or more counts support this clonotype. CDR3 sequence (DNA): TGTGCCAGCAGTGGACAGGGGGCAGGAGAGCAGTTCTTC. Translating gives CASSGQGAGEQFF. The chain joins TRBV12-3 or TRBV12-4 to TRBJ2-1; 11 bases map to TRBD1. Unmatched junction bases numbered 4, after V lost 5 bases and J lost 10 bases. The CDR3 spans 13 residues.

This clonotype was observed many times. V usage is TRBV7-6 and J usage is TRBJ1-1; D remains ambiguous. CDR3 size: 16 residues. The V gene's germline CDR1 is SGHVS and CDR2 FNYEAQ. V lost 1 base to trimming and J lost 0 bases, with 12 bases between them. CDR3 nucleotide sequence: TGTGCCAGCAGCTTAGAGGCAGTCACTATGAACACTGAAGCTTTCTTT. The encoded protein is CASSLEAVTMNTEAFF.

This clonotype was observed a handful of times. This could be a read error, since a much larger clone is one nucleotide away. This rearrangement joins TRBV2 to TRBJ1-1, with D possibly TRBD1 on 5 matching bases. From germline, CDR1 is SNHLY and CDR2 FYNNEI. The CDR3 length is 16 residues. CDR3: CASTGTPVPLNTEALF. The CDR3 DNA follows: TGTGCCAGCACCGGGACGCCCGTTCCCCTGAACACTGAAGCTCTCTTT. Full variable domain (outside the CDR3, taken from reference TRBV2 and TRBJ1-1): EPEVTQTPSHQVTQMGQEVILRCVPISNHLYFYWYRQILGQKVEFLVSFYNNEISEKSEIFDDQFSVERPDGSNFTLKIRSTKLEDSAMYFCASTGTPVPLNTEALFGQGTRLTVV.

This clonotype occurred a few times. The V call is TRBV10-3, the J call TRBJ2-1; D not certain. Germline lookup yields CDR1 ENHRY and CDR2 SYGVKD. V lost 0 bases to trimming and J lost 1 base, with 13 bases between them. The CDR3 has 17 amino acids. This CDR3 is CAISESSLGKSYNEQFF. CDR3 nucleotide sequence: TGTGCCATCAGTGAGTCATCTTTAGGAAAATCCTACAATGAGCAGTTCTTC.

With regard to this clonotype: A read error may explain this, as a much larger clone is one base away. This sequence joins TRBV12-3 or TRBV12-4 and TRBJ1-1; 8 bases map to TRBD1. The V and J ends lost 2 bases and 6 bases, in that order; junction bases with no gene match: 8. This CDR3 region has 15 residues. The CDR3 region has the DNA TGTGCCAGCAGTTTATCTCCAGGGGGCAGCGCTGAAGCTTTCTTT. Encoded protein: CASSLSPGGSAEAFF.

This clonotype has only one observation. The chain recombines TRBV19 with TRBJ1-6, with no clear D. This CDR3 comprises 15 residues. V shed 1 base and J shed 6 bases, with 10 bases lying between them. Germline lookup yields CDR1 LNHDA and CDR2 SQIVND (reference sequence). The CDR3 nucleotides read TGTGCCAGTAGTATAGCGGCTGGGTTTAATTCACCCCTCCACTTT. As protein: CASSIAAGFNSPLHF.

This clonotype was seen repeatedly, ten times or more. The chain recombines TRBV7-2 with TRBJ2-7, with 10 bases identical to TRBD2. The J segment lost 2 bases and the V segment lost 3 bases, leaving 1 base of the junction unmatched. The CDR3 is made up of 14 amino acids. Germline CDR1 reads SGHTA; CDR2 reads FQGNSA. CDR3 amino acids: CASSFSGGPYEQYF. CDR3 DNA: TGTGCCAGCAGCTTTAGCGGGGGGCCCTACGAGCAGTACTTC.

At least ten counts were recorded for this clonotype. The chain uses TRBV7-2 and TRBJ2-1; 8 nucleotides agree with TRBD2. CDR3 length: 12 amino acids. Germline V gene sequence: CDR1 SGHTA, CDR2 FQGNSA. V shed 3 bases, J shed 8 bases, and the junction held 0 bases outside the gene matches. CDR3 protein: CASSFSGDEQFF. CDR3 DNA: TGTGCCAGCAGCTTTAGCGGGGATGAGCAGTTCTTC.

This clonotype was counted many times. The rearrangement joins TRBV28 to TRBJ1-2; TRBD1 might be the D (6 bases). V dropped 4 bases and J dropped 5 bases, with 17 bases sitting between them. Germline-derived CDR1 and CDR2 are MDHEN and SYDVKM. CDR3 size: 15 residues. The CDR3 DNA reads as TGTGCCAGCAGTTATACAGGGCCGCAGTATTATGGCTACACCTTC. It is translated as CASSYTGPQYYGYTF.

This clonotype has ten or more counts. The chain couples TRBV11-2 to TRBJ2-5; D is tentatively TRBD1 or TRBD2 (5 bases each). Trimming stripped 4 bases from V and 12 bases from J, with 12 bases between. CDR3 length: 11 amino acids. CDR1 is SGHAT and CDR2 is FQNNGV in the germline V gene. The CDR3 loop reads CASSSGPAKYF. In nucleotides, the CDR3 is TGTGCCAGCAGCTCGGGACCAGCGAAGTACTTC.

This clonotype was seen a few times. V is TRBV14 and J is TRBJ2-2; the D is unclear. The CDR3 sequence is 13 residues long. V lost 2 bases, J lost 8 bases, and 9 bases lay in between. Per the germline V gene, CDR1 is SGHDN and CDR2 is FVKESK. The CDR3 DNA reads TGTGCCAGCAGCCAACAGAGCGAAGGGGAGCTGTTTTTT. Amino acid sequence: CASSQQSEGELFF.

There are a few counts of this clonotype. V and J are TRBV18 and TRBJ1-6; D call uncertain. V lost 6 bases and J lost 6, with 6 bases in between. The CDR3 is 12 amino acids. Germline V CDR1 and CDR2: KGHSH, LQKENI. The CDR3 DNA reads TGTGCCAGCTCTCCAAGTAATTCACCCCTCCACTTT. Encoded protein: CASSPSNSPLHF.

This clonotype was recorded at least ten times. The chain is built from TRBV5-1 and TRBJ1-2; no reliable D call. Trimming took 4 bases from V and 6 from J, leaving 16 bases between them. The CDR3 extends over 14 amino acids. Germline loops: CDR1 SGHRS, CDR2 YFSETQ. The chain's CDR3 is CASSALGGYDGYTF. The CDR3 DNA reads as TGCGCCAGCAGCGCCCTGGGAGGGTACGATGGCTACACCTTC.

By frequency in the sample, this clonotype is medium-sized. The CDR3 DNA sequence: TGTGCCAGCAATCGGGAGGCGGAATACAATGAGCAGTTCTTC. This gives the protein CASNREAEYNEQFF. The chain employs TRBV6-1 and TRBJ2-1, with TRBD2 matching over 7 bases. Germline values: CDR1 MNHNS, CDR2 SASEGT. With V trimmed by 7 bases and J by 4 bases, 7 bases remained unmatched. There are 14 residues in the CDR3.

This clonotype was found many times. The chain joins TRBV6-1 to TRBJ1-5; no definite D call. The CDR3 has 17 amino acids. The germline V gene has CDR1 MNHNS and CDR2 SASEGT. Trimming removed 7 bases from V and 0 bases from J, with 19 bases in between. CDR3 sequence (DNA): TGTGCCAGCACCCCCCTCACACCGCGGGATAGCAATCAGCCCCAGCATTTT. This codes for CASTPLTPRDSNQPQHF.

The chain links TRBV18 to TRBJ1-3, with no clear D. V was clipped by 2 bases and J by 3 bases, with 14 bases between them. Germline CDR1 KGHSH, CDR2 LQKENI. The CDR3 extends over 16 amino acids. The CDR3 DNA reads TGTGCCAGCTCACCATCCCAATCTCTAGGTGGAAACACCATATATTTT. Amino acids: CASSPSQSLGGNTIYF. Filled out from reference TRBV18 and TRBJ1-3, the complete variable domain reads NAGVMQNPRHLVRRRGQEARLRCSPMKGHSHVYWYRQLPEEGLKFMVYLQKENIIDESGMPKERFSAEFPKEGPSILRIQQVVRGDSAAYFCASSPSQSLGGNTIYFGEGSWLTVV.

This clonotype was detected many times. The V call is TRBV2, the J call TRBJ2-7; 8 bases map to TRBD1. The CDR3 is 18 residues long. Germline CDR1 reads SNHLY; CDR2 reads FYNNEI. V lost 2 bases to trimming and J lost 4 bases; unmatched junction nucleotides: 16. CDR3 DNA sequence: TGTGCCAGCAGTGAACCCCGGGGACAGGCGGCCGGTTGGTACGAGCAGTACTTC. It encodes CASSEPRGQAAGWYEQYF.